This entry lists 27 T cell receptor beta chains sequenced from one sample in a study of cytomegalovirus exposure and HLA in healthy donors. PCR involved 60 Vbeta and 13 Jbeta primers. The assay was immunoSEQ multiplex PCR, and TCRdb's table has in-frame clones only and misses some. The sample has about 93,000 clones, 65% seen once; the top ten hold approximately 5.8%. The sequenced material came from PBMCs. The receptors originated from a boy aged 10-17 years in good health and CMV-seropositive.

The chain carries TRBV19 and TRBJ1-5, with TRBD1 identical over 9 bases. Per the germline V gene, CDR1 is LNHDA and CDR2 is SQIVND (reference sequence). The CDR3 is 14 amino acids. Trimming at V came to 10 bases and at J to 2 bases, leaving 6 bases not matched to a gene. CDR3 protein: CATEQGAGNQPQHF. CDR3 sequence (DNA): TGTGCCACCGAACAGGGGGCTGGCAATCAGCCCCAGCATTTT. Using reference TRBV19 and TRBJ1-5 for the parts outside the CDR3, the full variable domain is DGGITQSPKYLFRKEGQNVTLSCEQNLNHDAMYWYRQDPGQGLRLIYYSQIVNDFQKGDIAEGYSVSREKKESFPLTVTSAQKNPTAFYLCATEQGAGNQPQHFGDGTRLSIL.

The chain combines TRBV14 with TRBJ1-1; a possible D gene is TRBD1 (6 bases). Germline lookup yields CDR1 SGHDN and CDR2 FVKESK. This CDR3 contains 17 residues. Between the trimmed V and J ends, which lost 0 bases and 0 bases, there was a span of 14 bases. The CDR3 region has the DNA TGTGCCAGCAGCCAAGATAGGGGGTACCTTATGAACACTGAAGCTTTCTTT. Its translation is CASSQDRGYLMNTEAFF.

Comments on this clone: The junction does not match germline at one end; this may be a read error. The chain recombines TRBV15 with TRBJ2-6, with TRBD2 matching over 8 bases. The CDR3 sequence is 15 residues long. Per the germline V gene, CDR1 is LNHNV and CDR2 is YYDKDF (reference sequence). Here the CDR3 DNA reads TGTGCCACCAGCAGAGATACCGGGGGGGGCAACGTCCTGACTTTC. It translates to CATSRDTGGGNVLTF.

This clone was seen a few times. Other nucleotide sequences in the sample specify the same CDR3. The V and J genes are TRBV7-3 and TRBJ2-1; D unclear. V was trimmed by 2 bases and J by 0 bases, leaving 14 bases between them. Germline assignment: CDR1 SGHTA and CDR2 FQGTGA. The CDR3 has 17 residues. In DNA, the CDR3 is TGTGCCAGCAGCTTAGGTCCCCGGGTTAGCTCCTACAATGAGCAGTTCTTC. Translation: CASSLGPRVSSYNEQFF.

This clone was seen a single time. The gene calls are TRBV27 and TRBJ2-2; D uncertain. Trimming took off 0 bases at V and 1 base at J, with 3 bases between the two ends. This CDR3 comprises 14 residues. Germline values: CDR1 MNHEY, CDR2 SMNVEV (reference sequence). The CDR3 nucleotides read TGTGCCAGCAGTTTATCTAGGAACACCGGGGAGCTGTTTTTT. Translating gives CASSLSRNTGELFF.

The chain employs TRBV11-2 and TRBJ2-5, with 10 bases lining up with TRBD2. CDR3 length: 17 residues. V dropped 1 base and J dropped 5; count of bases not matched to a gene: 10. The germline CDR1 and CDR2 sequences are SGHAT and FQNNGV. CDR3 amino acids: CASSLGRPSGSRETQYF. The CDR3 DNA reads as TGTGCCAGCAGCTTAGGACGGCCTAGCGGGAGCCGGGAGACCCAGTACTTC.

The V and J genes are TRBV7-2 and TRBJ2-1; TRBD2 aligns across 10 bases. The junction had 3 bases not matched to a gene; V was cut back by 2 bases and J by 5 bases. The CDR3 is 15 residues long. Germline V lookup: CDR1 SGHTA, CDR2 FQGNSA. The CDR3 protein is CASSLIAGGHNEQFF. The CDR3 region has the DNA TGTGCCAGCAGCTTAATAGCGGGAGGTCACAATGAGCAGTTCTTC.

CDR3 nucleotide sequence: TGCGCCACCCGGACAGAGCGAAATCAGCCCCAGCATTTT. This codes for CATRTERNQPQHF. The chain is built from TRBV10-2 and TRBJ1-5, with D perhaps TRBD1 (6 bases). Trimming stripped 10 bases from V and 4 bases from J, with 14 bases between. This CDR3 is 13 amino acids long. Germline CDR1 and CDR2: WSHSY and SAAADI.

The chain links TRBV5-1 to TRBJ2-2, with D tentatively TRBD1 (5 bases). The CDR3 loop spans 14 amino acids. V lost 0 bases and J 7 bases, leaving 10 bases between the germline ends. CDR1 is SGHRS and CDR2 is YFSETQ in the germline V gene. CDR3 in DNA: TGCGCCAGCAGCTTGGATGGGGCCAGCGGGGAGCTGTTTTTT. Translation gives CASSLDGASGELFF.

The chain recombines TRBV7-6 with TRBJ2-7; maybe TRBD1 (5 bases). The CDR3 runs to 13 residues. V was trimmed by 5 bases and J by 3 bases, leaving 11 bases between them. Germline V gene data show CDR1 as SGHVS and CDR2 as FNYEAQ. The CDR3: CASSEIRDYEQYF. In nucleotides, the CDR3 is TGTGCCAGCAGCGAAATCAGGGACTACGAGCAGTACTTC.

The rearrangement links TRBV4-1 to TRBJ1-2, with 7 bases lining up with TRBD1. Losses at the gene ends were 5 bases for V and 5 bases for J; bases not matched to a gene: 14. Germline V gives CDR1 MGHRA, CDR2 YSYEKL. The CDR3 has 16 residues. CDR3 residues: CASSTTKGASRYGYTF. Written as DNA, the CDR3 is TGCGCCAGCAGCACGACTAAGGGGGCGAGTAGGTATGGCTACACCTTC.

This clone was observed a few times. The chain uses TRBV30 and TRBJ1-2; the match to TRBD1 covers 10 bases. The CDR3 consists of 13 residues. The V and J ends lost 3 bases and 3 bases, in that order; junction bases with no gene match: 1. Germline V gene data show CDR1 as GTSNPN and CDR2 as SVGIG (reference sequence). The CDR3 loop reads CAWRDRGYYGYTF. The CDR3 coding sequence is TGTGCCTGGAGGGACAGGGGGTACTATGGCTACACCTTC.

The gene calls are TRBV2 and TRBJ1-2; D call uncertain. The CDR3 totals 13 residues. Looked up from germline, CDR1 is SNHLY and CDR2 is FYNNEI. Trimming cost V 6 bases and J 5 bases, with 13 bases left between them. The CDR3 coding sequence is TGTGCCAGCAGAGAGGGCCCAGTATATGGCTACACCTTC. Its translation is CASREGPVYGYTF. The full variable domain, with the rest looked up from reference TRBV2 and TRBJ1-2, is EPEVTQTPSHQVTQMGQEVILRCVPISNHLYFYWYRQILGQKVEFLVSFYNNEISEKSEIFDDQFSVERPDGSNFTLKIRSTKLEDSAMYFCASREGPVYGYTFGSGTRLTVV.

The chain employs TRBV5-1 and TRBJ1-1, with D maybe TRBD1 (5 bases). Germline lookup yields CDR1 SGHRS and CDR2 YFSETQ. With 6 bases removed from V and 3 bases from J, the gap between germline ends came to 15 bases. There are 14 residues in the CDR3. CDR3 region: CASTWGGIDTEAFF. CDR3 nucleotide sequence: TGCGCCAGCACCTGGGGGGGGATAGACACTGAAGCTTTCTTT.

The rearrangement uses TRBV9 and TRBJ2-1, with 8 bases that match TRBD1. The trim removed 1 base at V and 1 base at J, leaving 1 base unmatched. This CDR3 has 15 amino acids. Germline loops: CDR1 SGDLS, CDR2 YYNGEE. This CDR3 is CASSVRTGSYNEQFF. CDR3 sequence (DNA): TGTGCCAGCAGCGTAAGGACAGGGTCCTACAATGAGCAGTTCTTC.

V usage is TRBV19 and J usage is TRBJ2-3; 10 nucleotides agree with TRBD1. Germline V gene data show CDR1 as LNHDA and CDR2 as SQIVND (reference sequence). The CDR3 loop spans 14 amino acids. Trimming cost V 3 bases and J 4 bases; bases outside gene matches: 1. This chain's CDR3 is CASSIGQGADTQYF. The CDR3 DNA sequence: TGTGCCAGTAGTATCGGACAGGGGGCAGATACGCAGTATTTT.

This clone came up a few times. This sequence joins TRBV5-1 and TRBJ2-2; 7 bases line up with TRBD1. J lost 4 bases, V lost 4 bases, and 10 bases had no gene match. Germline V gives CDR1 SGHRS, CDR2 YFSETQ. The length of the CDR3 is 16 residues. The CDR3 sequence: CASSPRTGWSTGELFF. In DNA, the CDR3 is TGCGCCAGCAGCCCTCGGACAGGTTGGAGCACCGGGGAGCTGTTTTTT.

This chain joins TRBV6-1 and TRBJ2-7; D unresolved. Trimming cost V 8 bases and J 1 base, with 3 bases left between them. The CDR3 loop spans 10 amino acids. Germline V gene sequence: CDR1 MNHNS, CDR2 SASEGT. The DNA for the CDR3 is TGTGCCAGCCTTTCCTACGAGCAGTACTTC. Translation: CASLSYEQYF.

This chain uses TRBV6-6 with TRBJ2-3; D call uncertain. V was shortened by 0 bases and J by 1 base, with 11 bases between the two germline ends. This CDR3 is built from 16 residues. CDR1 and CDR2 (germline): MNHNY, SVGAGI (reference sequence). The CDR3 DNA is TGTGCCAGCAGTTACTCCCTAGATGCCCGCACAGATACGCAGTATTTT. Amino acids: CASSYSLDARTDTQYF.

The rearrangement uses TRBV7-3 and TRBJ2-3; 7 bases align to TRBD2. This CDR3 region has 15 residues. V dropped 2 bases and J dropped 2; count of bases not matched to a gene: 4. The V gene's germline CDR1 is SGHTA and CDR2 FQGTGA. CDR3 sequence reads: CASSLQAGTTDTQYF. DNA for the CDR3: TGTGCCAGCAGCTTACAAGCGGGAACCACAGATACGCAGTATTTT.

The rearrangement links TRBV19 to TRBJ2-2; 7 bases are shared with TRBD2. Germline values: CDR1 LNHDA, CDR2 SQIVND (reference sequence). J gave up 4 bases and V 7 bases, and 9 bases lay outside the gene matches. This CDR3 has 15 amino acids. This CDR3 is CASTAGGYSTGELFF. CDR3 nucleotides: TGTGCCAGTACCGCCGGGGGGTATTCCACCGGGGAGCTGTTTTTT.

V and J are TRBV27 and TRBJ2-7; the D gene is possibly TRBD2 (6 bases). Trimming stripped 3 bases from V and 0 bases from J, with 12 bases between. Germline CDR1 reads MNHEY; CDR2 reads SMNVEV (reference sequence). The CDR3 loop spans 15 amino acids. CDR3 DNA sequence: TGTGCCAGCAGTTTTGGGACTCCAAACTCCTACGAGCAGTACTTC. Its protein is CASSFGTPNSYEQYF.

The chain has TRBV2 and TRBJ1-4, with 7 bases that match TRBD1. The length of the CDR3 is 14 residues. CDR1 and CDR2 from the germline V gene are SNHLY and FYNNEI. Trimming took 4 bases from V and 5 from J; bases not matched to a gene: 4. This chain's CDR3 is CASSGVRGNEKLFF. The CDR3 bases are TGTGCCAGCAGTGGAGTCAGGGGGAATGAAAAACTGTTTTTT. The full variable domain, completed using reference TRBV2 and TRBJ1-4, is EPEVTQTPSHQVTQMGQEVILRCVPISNHLYFYWYRQILGQKVEFLVSFYNNEISEKSEIFDDQFSVERPDGSNFTLKIRSTKLEDSAMYFCASSGVRGNEKLFFGSGTQLSVL.

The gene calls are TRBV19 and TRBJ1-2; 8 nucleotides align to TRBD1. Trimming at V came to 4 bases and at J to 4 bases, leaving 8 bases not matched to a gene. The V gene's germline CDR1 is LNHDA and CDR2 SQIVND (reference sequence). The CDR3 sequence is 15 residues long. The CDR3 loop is CASSTGLTGGYGYTF. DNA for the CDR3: TGTGCCAGTAGTACTGGGCTTACAGGGGGCTATGGCTACACCTTC.

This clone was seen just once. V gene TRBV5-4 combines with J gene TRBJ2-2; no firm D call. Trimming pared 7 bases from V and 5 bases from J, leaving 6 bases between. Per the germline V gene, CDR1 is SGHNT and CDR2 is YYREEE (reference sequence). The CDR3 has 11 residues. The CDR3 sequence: CASGKTGELFF. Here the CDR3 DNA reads TGTGCCAGCGGCAAGACCGGGGAGCTGTTTTTT.

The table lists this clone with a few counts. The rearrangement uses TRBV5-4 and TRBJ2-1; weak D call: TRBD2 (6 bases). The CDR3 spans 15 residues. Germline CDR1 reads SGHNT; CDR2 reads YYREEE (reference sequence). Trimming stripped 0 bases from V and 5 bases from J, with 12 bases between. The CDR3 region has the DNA TGTGCCAGCAGCTTGGATTCCGGGGGACACAATGAGCAGTTCTTC. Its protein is CASSLDSGGHNEQFF.

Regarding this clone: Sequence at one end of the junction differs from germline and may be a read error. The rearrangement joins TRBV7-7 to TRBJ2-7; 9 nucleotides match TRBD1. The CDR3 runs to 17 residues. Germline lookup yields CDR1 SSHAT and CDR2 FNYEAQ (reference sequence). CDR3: CASSLGPGGTGPIEQYF. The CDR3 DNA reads TGTGCTAGCAGCCTAGGGCCCGGTGGGACAGGGCCGATCGAGCAGTACTTC.